This TCR beta chain is from a study of patients and donors after allogeneic stem cell transplantation. Germline assignment: CDR1 LGHNA and CDR2 YSLEER. This CDR3 has 14 residues. Trimming stripped 2 bases from V and 3 bases from J, with 7 bases between. TCRdb re-called the RT-PCR reads through MiXCR, storing one row per CDR3 protein. The table includes 800,000 to 1,000,000 distinct CDR3 sequences, roughly 18% detected once. The chain employs TRBV4-3 and TRBJ2-2; no definite D call. This TCR was recovered from a human donor who was either an allogeneic HSCT recipient or a stem cell or donor lymphocyte infusion donor (not recorded which). It is not recorded whose cells these are; they may come from a transplant donor. The sample consisted of blood, either unsorted or a sorted T cell fraction (not recorded which). This chain's CDR3 is CASSQHRDTGELFF. In DNA, the CDR3 is TGCGCCAGCAGCCAACATCGGGACACCGGGGAGCTGTTTTTT.